This record covers a single TCR beta chain. Its cognate antigen is unknown. This entry comes from a study of post-analysis software for immune sequencing data. V was clipped by 0 bases and J by 1 base, with 10 bases between them. The germline V gene encodes CDR1 SGDLS and CDR2 YYNGEE. CDR3 size: 15 residues. Study outcomes and limitations: Patients used four to six TRBV segments, including TRBV5-6, TRBV5-1 and TRBV20-1, more often than controls. Strong same-batch co-clustering of samples appeared with F measure clustering. Versus controls, multiple sclerosis patients showed significantly lower diversity (normalized Chao1).

The library was made from cDNA and included unique molecular identifiers. It was from about 0.94 to 9.7 million T cells that 450,000 to 550,000 cDNA molecules came. TCRdb reanalysed the PCR reads using MiXCR and keeps one entry per CDR3 protein. The data show approximately 730,000 distinct CDR3 sequences, with roughly 27% seen just once and approximately 0.55% held by the top ten. This clonotype was obtained from a girl aged 10-17 years with multiple sclerosis. The rearrangement uses TRBV9 and TRBJ1-1; no firm D call. Sample: blood. The CDR3 region is CASSVVLASNTEAFF. CDR3 bases: TGTGCCAGCAGCGTAGTCCTAGCCTCGAACACTGAAGCTTTCTTT.